The clone carrying this TCR beta chain appeared once. Its antigen is undetermined. These data originate in a study of shared clonotypes between healthy human individuals. Findings and caveats of the study: Generation probability values for non-shared clonotypes were lower than those for clonotypes shared by all four donors. Roughly 5% of naive CD4 clonotypes were common to a handful of donors.

The naive CD8 population came from CD45RO-negative cells selected for CCR7, without terminally differentiated effector memory CD45RA+ cells. TCRdb's table, derived via immunoSEQ multiplex PCR, lists solely in-frame clones and lacks some. This sample yields about 820,000 clones, of which more than 85% are seen a single time; less than 25% belongs to the top ten. The CDR3 runs 15 residues. Germline lookup yields CDR1 WSHSY and CDR2 SAAADI. Trimming pared 2 bases from V and 0 bases from J, leaving 9 bases between. The rearrangement joins TRBV10-2 to TRBJ2-3, with D possibly being TRBD1 (6 bases). The sample comprised naive CD8+ T cells sorted from blood. This receptor was identified in a man in his thirties or forties in good health. The CDR3 protein is CASSEGTTSTDTQYF. CDR3 in DNA: TGCGCCAGCAGTGAGGGGACAACTAGCACAGATACGCAGTATTTT.